This T cell receptor beta chain was identified during a study of blood T cell repertoires in COVID-19. Germline CDR1 is SGHRS and CDR2 is YFSETQ. CDR3 length: 14 residues. Trimming stripped 4 bases from V and 3 bases from J, with 13 bases between. As originally analysed: By means of reference gene primer amplification, nucleated cell counts were estimated. Sequencing used immunoSEQ multiplex PCR; TCRdb keeps in-frame clones, though not all of them. Clone size and V and J calls were adopted from that table, with D and trimming inferred from the DNA. The sample has more than 100,000 clones, 78% seen once.

Sequenced: peripheral blood. The chain couples TRBV5-1 to TRBJ1-2, with a weak D call TRBD1 (6 bases). This TCR came from a man between 65 and 85 years old with acute or convalescent COVID-19. In DNA, the CDR3 is TGCGCCAGCAGCCCTAGGGGGGGCGACTATGGCTACACCTTC. Translating it yields CASSPRGGDYGYTF.